This T cell receptor beta chain was sequenced in a study of CD8+CD57+ T cells in acquired aplastic anemia. Overall study context: The average for DNA from sorted CD4+ and CD8+ cells was 2.5 to 4 ug. Researchers reported that healthy donors averaged approximately 10 million reads for CD4+ cells.

Germline loops: CDR1 MNHNY, CDR2 SVGAGI (reference sequence). The ends lost 5 bases at V and 7 bases at J; junction bases unmatched: 2. The length of the CDR3 is 11 residues. Overall study findings and caveats: Patients and controls shared 25 to 30 CD8+ CDR3 sequences.

Researchers used genomic DNA as the template to profile TCR beta VDJ and CDR3. Each CDR3 protein is one row after TCRdb ran MiXCR on the reads. The sample shows under 40,000 distinct CDR3 sequences, roughly 77% of them seen only once. As for this clonotype: Its antigen is not identified.

This TCR derives from a human donor in good health, serving as a control. Source material: sorted CD4+, CD8+, or CD8+CD57+ T cells (not recorded which) from PBMCs. The chain links TRBV6-6 to TRBJ2-7, with TRBD2 matching over 7 bases. CDR3 in DNA: TGTGCCAGCAGTAGCGGGGTAGAGCAGTACTTC. The encoded protein is CASSSGVEQYF.